A selection of T cell receptor beta chains follows, all from one sample in a study of blood T cell repertoires in COVID-19. Sequencing used immunoSEQ multiplex PCR; TCRdb keeps in-frame clones, though not all of them. The sample carries some 190,000 clones, roughly 80% recorded once. Sequencing used peripheral blood. Receptor source: a woman between 55 and 75 years old with COVID-19, enrolled during active disease. CDR3s include the opening cysteine and the closing phenylalanine or tryptophan. D genes are given only for firm matches. Rows may omit the clone size; those that give it use once, few, many or a size class.

CDR3aa: CASSLGTGATTGELFF; CDR3nt: TGTGCCAGCAGCCTTGGGACAGGGGCTACCACCGGGGAGCTGTTTTTT; d_gene: TRBD1; v_gene: TRBV3-1/TRBV3-2; j_gene: TRBJ2-2; abundance: .
CDR3aa: CASSLEGQREQYF; CDR3nt: TGTGCCAGCAGCTTGGAGGGACAGCGCGAGCAGTACTTC; d_gene: .; v_gene: TRBV7-2; j_gene: TRBJ2-7; abundance: .
CDR3aa: CASSPQAGTQFF; CDR3nt: TGTGCCAGCAGCCCCCAAGCGGGTACGCAGTTCTTC; d_gene: .; v_gene: TRBV14; j_gene: TRBJ2-1; abundance: few
CDR3aa: CASSLETGGIGEQYF; CDR3nt: TGTGCCAGCAGCTTGGAAACAGGGGGCATAGGGGAGCAGTACTTC; d_gene: TRBD1; v_gene: TRBV11-2; j_gene: TRBJ2-7; abundance: .
CDR3aa: CASSDPLDSPEAFF; CDR3nt: TGTGCCAGCAGTGATCCCCTCGACAGCCCTGAAGCTTTCTTT; d_gene: .; v_gene: TRBV25-1; j_gene: TRBJ1-1; abundance: .
CDR3aa: CASSLTVANTGELFF; CDR3nt: TGCGCCAGCAGCTTGACAGTCGCGAACACCGGGGAGCTGTTTTTT; d_gene: .; v_gene: TRBV5-1; j_gene: TRBJ2-2; abundance: .
CDR3aa: CASSYSNPTGSDGYTF; CDR3nt: TGTGCCAGCAGTTACTCGAACCCGACAGGTTCCGACGGCTACACCTTC; d_gene: .; v_gene: TRBV6-6; j_gene: TRBJ1-2; abundance: .
CDR3aa: CASPRQGKRRSTEAFF; CDR3nt: TGTGCCAGTCCACGACAGGGTAAGCGAAGATCCACTGAAGCTTTCTTT; d_gene: .; v_gene: TRBV21-1; j_gene: TRBJ1-1; abundance: .
CDR3aa: CASSQDRGFEKLFF; CDR3nt: TGCGCCAGCAGCCAAGATCGGGGGTTTGAAAAACTGTTTTTT; d_gene: .; v_gene: TRBV4-1; j_gene: TRBJ1-4; abundance: .
CDR3aa: CASSRQGEPLHF; CDR3nt: TGTGCCAGTAGTAGACAGGGCGAACCCCTCCACTTT; d_gene: TRBD1; v_gene: TRBV19; j_gene: TRBJ1-6; abundance: .
CDR3aa: CASSLDSSRTENQPQHF; CDR3nt: TGTGCCAGCAGCTTAGACTCCTCAAGGACAGAGAATCAGCCCCAGCATTTT; d_gene: .; v_gene: TRBV7-2; j_gene: TRBJ1-5; abundance: .
CDR3aa: CASNRPRGVAEAFF; CDR3nt: TGTGCCAGCAACCGCCCCCGGGGTGTCGCTGAAGCTTTCTTT; d_gene: .; v_gene: TRBV6-6; j_gene: TRBJ1-1; abundance: .
CDR3aa: CASSLGQGLFF; CDR3nt: TGTGCCAGCAGCTTAGGACAAGGACTGTTTTTT; d_gene: .; v_gene: TRBV7-9; j_gene: TRBJ1-4; abundance: .
CDR3aa: CASSLTGETTGELFF; CDR3nt: TGCGCCAGCAGCTTGACAGGGGAAACCACCGGGGAGCTGTTTTTT; d_gene: TRBD1; v_gene: TRBV5-1; j_gene: TRBJ2-2; abundance: once
CDR3aa: CASSIGQGAPNTEAFF; CDR3nt: TGTGCCAGTAGTATAGGGCAGGGGGCGCCGAACACTGAAGCTTTCTTT; d_gene: TRBD1; v_gene: TRBV19; j_gene: TRBJ1-1; abundance: .
CDR3aa: CASTQSPGQRSYGYTF; CDR3nt: TGTGCCAGCACTCAATCACCGGGACAGAGGAGTTATGGCTACACCTTC; d_gene: TRBD1; v_gene: TRBV5-4; j_gene: TRBJ1-2; abundance: once
CDR3aa: CATRTGTNTGELFF; CDR3nt: TGTGCCACTAGGACAGGGACGAACACCGGGGAGCTGTTTTTT; d_gene: TRBD1; v_gene: TRBV10-3; j_gene: TRBJ2-2; abundance: .
CDR3aa: CASSYPEPNYGYTF; CDR3nt: TGTGCCAGCAGTTACCCCGAGCCAAACTATGGCTACACCTTC; d_gene: .; v_gene: TRBV28; j_gene: TRBJ1-2; abundance: once
CDR3aa: CASSHRAGVNTEAFF; CDR3nt: TGTGCCAGCAGCCACAGGGCAGGGGTTAACACTGAAGCTTTCTTT; d_gene: .; v_gene: TRBV7-9; j_gene: TRBJ1-1; abundance: .
CDR3aa: CAISRDMNTEAFF; CDR3nt: TGTGCCATCAGTCGGGACATGAACACTGAAGCTTTCTTT; d_gene: .; v_gene: TRBV10-3; j_gene: TRBJ1-1; abundance: .
CDR3aa: CASSEDRVNTEAFF; CDR3nt: TGCGCCAGCAGTGAGGACAGGGTGAACACTGAAGCTTTCTTT; d_gene: TRBD1; v_gene: TRBV10-2; j_gene: TRBJ1-1; abundance: .
CDR3aa: CASSSRDRNYEQYF; CDR3nt: TGCGCCAGCAGCAGCCGGGACAGGAACTACGAGCAGTACTTC; d_gene: TRBD1; v_gene: TRBV5-1; j_gene: TRBJ2-7; abundance: few
CDR3aa: CASSVVSSGGVGTGELFF; CDR3nt: TGTGCCAGCAGCGTAGTATCTAGCGGGGGTGTAGGGACCGGGGAGCTGTTTTTT; d_gene: TRBD2; v_gene: TRBV9; j_gene: TRBJ2-2; abundance: .
CDR3aa: CASRASGRTTGELFF; CDR3nt: TGTGCCAGCAGAGCTAGCGGGAGGACAACCGGGGAGCTGTTTTTT; d_gene: TRBD2; v_gene: TRBV2; j_gene: TRBJ2-2; abundance: .
CDR3aa: CASSLATSYEQYF; CDR3nt: TGTGCCAGCAGTTTAGCGACTAGTTACGAGCAGTACTTC; d_gene: .; v_gene: TRBV27; j_gene: TRBJ2-7; abundance: once
CDR3aa: CASSLDPGDYGYTF; CDR3nt: TGCGCCAGCAGCTTGGACCCCGGAGACTATGGCTACACCTTC; d_gene: .; v_gene: TRBV5-1; j_gene: TRBJ1-2; abundance: .